This is a list of T cell receptor beta chains from one sample in a study of cytotoxic CD8 clonotypes in ibrutinib-treated CLL. The repertoire was sequenced with immunoSEQ multiplex PCR; TCRdb's copy has only in-frame clones and lacks some. The sample yields tens of thousands of clones, about 68% seen once. Sequencing was performed on PBMCs, taken before ibrutinib treatment. These receptors originate from a human donor with chronic lymphocytic leukemia. Both conserved end residues are part of each CDR3. The D gene is left open where the match is weak. Expanded clones are given a class, and other clones once, few, many or no size at all.

d_call	v_call	cdr3_length	clone_size	j_call	cdr3_aa	cdr3_nt
TRBD1	TRBV2	15	once	TRBJ2-7	CASGQGGPPLYEQYF	TGTGCCAGCGGACAGGGGGGCCCTCCCCTGTACGAGCAGTACTTC
-	TRBV5-8	12	-	TRBJ1-2	CASSLDYYGYTF	TGTGCCAGCAGCTTGGATTACTATGGCTACACCTTC
TRBD1	TRBV11-2	13	-	TRBJ1-1	CASSPDRGRAAFF	TGTGCCAGCAGCCCGGACAGGGGTCGGGCAGCTTTCTTT
-	TRBV10-3	13	few	TRBJ1-2	CAIWANPNYGYTF	TGTGCCATCTGGGCGAACCCCAACTATGGCTACACCTTC
TRBD2	TRBV13	17	-	TRBJ2-7	CASSLRVGSGSFYEQYF	TGTGCCAGCAGCTTACGGGTTGGTAGCGGGAGTTTTTACGAGCAGTACTTC
-	TRBV21-1	17	-	TRBJ2-7	CASSKVVGDRAAWEQYF	TGTGCCAGCAGCAAAGTAGTCGGAGACAGGGCAGCGTGGGAGCAGTACTTC
-	TRBV11-2	15	-	TRBJ1-5	CASSLEPHGNQPQHF	TGTGCCAGCAGCTTAGAACCGCACGGCAATCAGCCCCAGCATTTT
TRBD2	TRBV30	13	-	TRBJ2-7	CAWTSGSSYEQYF	TGTGCCTGGACTAGCGGGAGCTCCTACGAGCAGTACTTC
TRBD1	TRBV5-1	15	few	TRBJ2-2	CASSLVQGDSGELFF	TGCGCCAGCAGCTTGGTACAGGGGGACTCCGGGGAGCTGTTTTTT
-	TRBV2	12	few	TRBJ2-1	CASSPSVNEQFF	TGTGCCAGCAGTCCTAGCGTCAATGAGCAGTTCTTC
-	TRBV5-8	17	-	TRBJ1-5	CASSFHRGPGGGQPQHF	TGTGCCAGCAGCTTCCATCGTGGTCCGGGGGGCGGCCAGCCCCAGCATTTT
-	TRBV11-2	11	once	TRBJ2-5	CASSLEETQYF	TGTGCCAGCAGCTTAGAAGAGACCCAGTACTTC
-	TRBV28	12	-	TRBJ2-3	CASSRGGDTQYF	TGTGCCAGCAGCCGTGGGGGAGATACGCAGTATTTT
TRBD2	TRBV11-3	15	-	TRBJ2-1	CASSFGTSGYNEQFF	TGTGCCAGCAGCTTTGGGACTAGCGGTTACAATGAGCAGTTCTTC
TRBD2	TRBV19	15	-	TRBJ2-2	CASSMGGLHTGELFF	TGTGCCAGTAGTATGGGGGGACTACACACCGGGGAGCTGTTTTTT
TRBD1	TRBV10-2	14	few	TRBJ1-2	CASTRTGGTGGYTF	TGCGCCAGCACCAGGACAGGGGGCACGGGTGGCTACACCTTC
TRBD1	TRBV7-8	18	few	TRBJ1-1	CASSLASGGRRALTEAFF	TGTGCCAGCAGCTTAGCGTCAGGGGGGCGTAGGGCCCTCACTGAAGCTTTCTTT
-	TRBV29-1	12	-	TRBJ1-2	CSVADGRYGYTF	TGCAGCGTCGCTGACGGTCGTTACGGCTACACCTTC
-	TRBV5-6	14	-	TRBJ2-7	CASSLDRFAYEQYF	TGTGCCAGCAGCTTGGACAGGTTTGCCTACGAGCAGTACTTC
-	TRBV6-5	16	-	TRBJ2-2	CASSWGRRPGAGELFF	TGTGCCAGCAGTTGGGGGCGGCGGCCGGGGGCCGGGGAGCTGTTTTTT
TRBD2	TRBV7-8	16	few	TRBJ2-3	CASTPRGSGSTDTQYF	TGTGCCAGCACTCCACGAGGTAGCGGGAGCACAGATACGCAGTATTTT
-	TRBV7-2	12	-	TRBJ2-7	CASSLGTHEQYF	TGTGCCAGCAGCTTGGGAACCCACGAGCAGTACTTC
-	TRBV7-9	15	-	TRBJ2-1	CASSPPGTGYNEQFF	TGTGCCAGCAGTCCCCCGGGTACGGGATACAATGAGCAGTTCTTC
-	TRBV15	17	-	TRBJ1-5	CATSRVVGNRYNQPQHF	TGTGCCACCAGCAGAGTAGTCGGAAACAGGTACAATCAGCCCCAGCATTTT
-	TRBV10-3	14	-	TRBJ1-5	CAISPHSSNQPQHF	TGTGCCATCAGCCCTCACAGCTCCAATCAGCCCCAGCATTTT
TRBD1	TRBV6-4	15	-	TRBJ1-2	CASTWTGGANYGYTF	TGTGCCAGCACCTGGACAGGGGGCGCGAACTATGGCTACACCTTC
-	TRBV25-1	16	few	TRBJ1-6	CASSELGYYSNSPLHF	TGTGCCAGCAGTGAATTGGGGTATTATTCGAATTCACCCCTCCACTTT
-	TRBV6-5	15	-	TRBJ1-5	CASSYKARSNQPQHF	TGTGCCAGCAGTTACAAGGCAAGGAGCAATCAGCCCCAGCATTTT
TRBD1	TRBV7-9	18	-	TRBJ2-2	CASSSPGTGVSTDRELFF	TGTGCCAGCAGCTCCCCCGGGACAGGAGTGTCGACCGACCGGGAGCTGTTTTTT
-	TRBV4-2	15	-	TRBJ1-5	CASSQAQNGNQPQHF	TGTGCCAGCAGCCAAGCTCAAAATGGCAATCAGCCCCAGCATTTT
-	TRBV6-6	14	-	TRBJ2-7	CASSYSVGSYEQYF	TGTGCCAGCAGTTACTCGGTCGGATCCTACGAGCAGTACTTC
-	TRBV19	14	-	TRBJ1-1	CATGGGYLNTEAFF	TGTGCCACGGGGGGGGGCTACCTGAACACTGAAGCTTTCTTT
-	TRBV23-1	17	-	TRBJ1-5	CASSRTRPTRSNQPQHF	TGCGCCAGCAGTCGCACAAGACCCACCAGGAGCAATCAGCCCCAGCATTTT
-	TRBV18	14	-	TRBJ1-3	CASSPSGSGNTIYF	TGTGCCAGCTCACCGTCGGGATCTGGAAACACCATATATTTT
-	TRBV6-1	13	-	TRBJ2-7	CASSEERIYEQYF	TGTGCCAGCAGTGAAGAGCGGATCTACGAGCAGTACTTC
-	TRBV5-1	13	few	TRBJ2-5	CASSSPGAETQYF	TGCGCCAGCAGCTCCCCGGGGGCAGAGACCCAGTACTTC
-	TRBV11-3	13	few	TRBJ1-1	CASSYGGQGEAFF	TGTGCCAGCAGTTATGGGGGTCAGGGTGAAGCTTTCTTT
-	TRBV28	16	-	TRBJ2-2	CASSLRFGGITGELFF	TGTGCCAGCAGTTTAAGGTTTGGCGGTATCACCGGGGAGCTGTTTTTT
-	TRBV7-2	13	-	TRBJ1-5	CASSSRRDQPQHF	TGTGCCAGCAGCTCACGACGGGACCAGCCCCAGCATTTT
TRBD2	TRBV14	19	-	TRBJ2-1	CASRGWRSELAGNGNEQFF	TGTGCCAGCAGAGGCTGGAGGAGCGAACTAGCGGGAAATGGTAATGAGCAGTTCTTC